This T cell receptor (beta chain) was profiled in a study of radiotherapy plus CTLA-4 blockade in lung cancer. Assay used: immunoSEQ multiplex PCR; TCRdb lists only in-frame clones, some missing. The profile covers 75,000 to 95,000 clones, with roughly 78% appearing a single time and about 14% taken by the ten largest. CDR3 length: 12 amino acids. The V end lost 5 bases, the J end lost 0 bases, and 2 bases lay between the germline ends. Per germline, CDR1 SGHAT and CDR2 FQNNGV. Specimen: peripheral blood, collected from a patient treated with radiotherapy plus ipilimumab. The receptor was derived from a human donor with non-small cell lung cancer that progressed on radiotherapy plus ipilimumab. The chain combines TRBV11-2 with TRBJ2-1; D unresolved. For the CDR3, the DNA is TGTGCCAGCAGCCGCTCCTACAATGAGCAGTTCTTC. Translation: CASSRSYNEQFF.